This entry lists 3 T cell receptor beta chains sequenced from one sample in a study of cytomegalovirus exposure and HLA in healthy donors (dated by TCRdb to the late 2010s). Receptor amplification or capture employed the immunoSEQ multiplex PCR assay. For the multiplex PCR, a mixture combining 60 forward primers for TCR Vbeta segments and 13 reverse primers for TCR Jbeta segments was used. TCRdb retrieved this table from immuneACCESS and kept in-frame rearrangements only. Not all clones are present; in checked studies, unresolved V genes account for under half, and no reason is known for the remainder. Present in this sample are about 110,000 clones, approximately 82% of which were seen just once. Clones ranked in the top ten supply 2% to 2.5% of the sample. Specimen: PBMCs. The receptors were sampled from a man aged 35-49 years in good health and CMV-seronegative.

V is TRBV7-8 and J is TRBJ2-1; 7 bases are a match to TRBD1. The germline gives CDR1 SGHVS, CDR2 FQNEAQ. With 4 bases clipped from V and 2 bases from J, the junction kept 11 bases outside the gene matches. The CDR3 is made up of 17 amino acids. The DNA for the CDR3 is TGTGCCAGCAGCTCCAACCCGCTTGGGACAGCCTACAATGAGCAGTTCTTC. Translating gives CASSSNPLGTAYNEQFF. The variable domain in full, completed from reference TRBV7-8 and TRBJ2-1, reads GAGVSQSPRYKVAKRGQDVALRCDPISGHVSLFWYQQALGQGPEFLTYFQNEAQLDKSGLPSDRFFAERPEGSVSTLKIQRTQQEDSAVYLCASSSNPLGTAYNEQFFGPGTRLTVL.

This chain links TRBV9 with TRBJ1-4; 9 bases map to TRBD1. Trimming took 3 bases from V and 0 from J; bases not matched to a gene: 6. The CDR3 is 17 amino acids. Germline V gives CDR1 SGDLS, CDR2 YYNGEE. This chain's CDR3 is CASSGRDRAATNEKLFF. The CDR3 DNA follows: TGTGCCAGCAGCGGACGGGACAGGGCCGCAACTAATGAAAAACTGTTTTTT.

CDR3: CASSIDTGAGNTIYF. As DNA, the CDR3 is TGCGCCAGCAGCATCGATACAGGGGCGGGAAACACCATATATTTT. The chain uses TRBV5-1 and TRBJ1-3; 7 bases map to TRBD1. This CDR3 is 15 amino acids long. After removal of 4 bases from V and 4 bases from J, the junction contained 8 bases not matched to a gene. From germline, CDR1 is SGHRS and CDR2 YFSETQ.